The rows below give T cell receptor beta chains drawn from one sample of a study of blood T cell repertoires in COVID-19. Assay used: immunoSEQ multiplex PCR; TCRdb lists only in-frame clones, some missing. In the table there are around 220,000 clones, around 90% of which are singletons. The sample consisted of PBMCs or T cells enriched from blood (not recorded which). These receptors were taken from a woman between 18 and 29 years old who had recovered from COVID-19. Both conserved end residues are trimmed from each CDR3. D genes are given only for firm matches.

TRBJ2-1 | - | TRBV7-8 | ASRLFDEQF
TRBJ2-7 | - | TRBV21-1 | ASSACRGSEQY
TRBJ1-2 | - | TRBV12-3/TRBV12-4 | ASSSSNYGYT
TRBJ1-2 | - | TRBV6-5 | ASSPSPQGFRGYT
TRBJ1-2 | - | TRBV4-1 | ASSQGTANDYGYT
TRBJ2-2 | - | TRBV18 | ASSPPGRREELF
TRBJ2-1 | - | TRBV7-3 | ASSLMAYNEQF
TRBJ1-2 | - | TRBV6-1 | ASSEMEGSGGYT
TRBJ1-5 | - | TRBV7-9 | ASSSGGGYQPQH
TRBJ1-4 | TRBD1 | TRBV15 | ATSGGGQGYEKLF
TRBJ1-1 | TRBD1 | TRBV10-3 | AIARTGGETEAF
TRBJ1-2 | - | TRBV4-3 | ASYGGEKDRRYNYGYT
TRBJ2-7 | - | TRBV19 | ASSARTGLYEQY
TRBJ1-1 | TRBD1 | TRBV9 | ASSGRDRVRFTEAF
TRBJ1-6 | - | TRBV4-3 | ASSQDLNRDLH
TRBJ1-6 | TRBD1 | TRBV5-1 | ASSPKWDRNSPLH
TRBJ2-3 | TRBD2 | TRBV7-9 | ASSGGTSGSSDTQY
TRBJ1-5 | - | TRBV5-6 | ASSLRHGVHQPQH
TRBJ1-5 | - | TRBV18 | ASSEGGGQPQH
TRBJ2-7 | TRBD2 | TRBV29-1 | SVVKAGDRYEQY
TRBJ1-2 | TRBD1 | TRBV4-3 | ASSHPSRTGGGYT
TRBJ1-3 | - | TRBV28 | ASSLGQPGNTIY
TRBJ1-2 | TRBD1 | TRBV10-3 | AISEWDRGGYT
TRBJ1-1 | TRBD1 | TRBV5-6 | ASSPRTGGNTEAF
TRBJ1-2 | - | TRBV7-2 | ASSPDIGGYT
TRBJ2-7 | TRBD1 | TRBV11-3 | ASSPIGTGSYEQY
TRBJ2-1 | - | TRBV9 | ASSVGPSELPSYNEQF
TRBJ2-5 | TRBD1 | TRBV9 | ASSVAPQGAGETQY
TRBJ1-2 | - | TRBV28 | ASTLGGAQRSGYT
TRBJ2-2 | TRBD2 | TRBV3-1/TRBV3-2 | ASSQEVGGFRRNTGELF
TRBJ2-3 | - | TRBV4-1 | ASSQSLGLTDTQY
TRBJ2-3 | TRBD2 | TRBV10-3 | AISADERGNTQY
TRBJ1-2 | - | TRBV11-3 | ASSLDRGRGAGGYT
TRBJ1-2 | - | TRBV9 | ASSPGGYT
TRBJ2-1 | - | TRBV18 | ASSPPLLYEQF
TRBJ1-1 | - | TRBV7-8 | ASSLASQGWTEAF
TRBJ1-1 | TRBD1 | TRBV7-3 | ASSRTGDTEAF
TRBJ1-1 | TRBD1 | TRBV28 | ASSRTGNTEAF
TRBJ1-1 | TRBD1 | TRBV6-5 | ASSYSRDRGTAF
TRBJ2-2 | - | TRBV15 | ATQTKTLPGELF
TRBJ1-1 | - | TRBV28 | ASIVGQNTEAF
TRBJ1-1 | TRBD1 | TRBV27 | ASSDRAVNTEAF
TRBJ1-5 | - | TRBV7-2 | ASSRQLWGNQPQH
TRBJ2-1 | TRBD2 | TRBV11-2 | ASSLIGLVNEQF
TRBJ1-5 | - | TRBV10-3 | AISVNRDQPQH
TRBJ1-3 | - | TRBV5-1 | ASSLSGTGNTIY
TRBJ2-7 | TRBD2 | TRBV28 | ASSIAGAPPYEQY
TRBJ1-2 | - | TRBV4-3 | ASSQDHGGGYGYT
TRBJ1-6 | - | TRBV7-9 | ASGSGRNSPLH
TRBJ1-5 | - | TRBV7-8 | ASSLNSGQYDSNQPQH
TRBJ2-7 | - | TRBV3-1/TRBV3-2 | ASTSTESYEQY